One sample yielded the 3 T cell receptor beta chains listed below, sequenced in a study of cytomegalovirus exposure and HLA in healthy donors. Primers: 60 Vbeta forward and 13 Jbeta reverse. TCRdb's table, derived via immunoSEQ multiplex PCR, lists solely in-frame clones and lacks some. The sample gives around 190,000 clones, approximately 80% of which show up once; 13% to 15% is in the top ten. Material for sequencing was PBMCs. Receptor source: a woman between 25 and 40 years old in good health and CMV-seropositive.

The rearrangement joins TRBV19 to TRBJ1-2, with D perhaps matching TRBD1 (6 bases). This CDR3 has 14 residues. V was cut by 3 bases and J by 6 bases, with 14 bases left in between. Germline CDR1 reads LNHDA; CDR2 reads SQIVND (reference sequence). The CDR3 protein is CASSIDLGADGYTF. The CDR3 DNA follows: TGTGCCAGTAGTATCGACTTGGGGGCCGATGGCTACACCTTC.

CDR3 in DNA: TGTGCCAGCAGTTCGCTCGACAGGGGGCGAATAAACACCGGGGAGCTGTTTTTT. Translating gives CASSSLDRGRINTGELFF. J is TRBJ2-2 and V is TRBV28; 10 nucleotides align to TRBD1. The CDR3 totals 18 residues. Germline trimming cut 4 bases from V and 2 bases from J; bases unmatched to any gene: 10. The germline gives CDR1 MDHEN, CDR2 SYDVKM.

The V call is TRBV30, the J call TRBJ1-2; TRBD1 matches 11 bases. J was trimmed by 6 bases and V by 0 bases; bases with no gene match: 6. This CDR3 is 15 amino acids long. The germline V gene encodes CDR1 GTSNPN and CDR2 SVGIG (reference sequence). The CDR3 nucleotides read TGTGCCTGGAGTGTAGAAGGACAGGGGGCAAATGGCTACACCTTC. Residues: CAWSVEGQGANGYTF.